What follows are 26 T cell receptor beta chains derived from one specimen sequenced in a study of cytomegalovirus exposure and HLA in healthy donors. Primers included in the PCR were 60 Vbeta and 13 Jbeta primers. The table came from immunoSEQ multiplex PCR; TCRdb's copy has only in-frame clones and leaves some out. The sample contains 150,000 to 200,000 clones, roughly four fifths of which appear only once. Sequenced: PBMCs. Every receptor here comes from a woman between 18 and 30 years old in good health and CMV-seropositive.

This chain uses TRBV5-1 with TRBJ2-6; a weak D match, TRBD1 (8 bases). The length of the CDR3 is 19 residues. Germline assignment: CDR1 SGHRS and CDR2 YFSETQ. Trimming removed 4 bases from V and 0 bases from J, with 20 bases in between. The CDR3 sequence is CASSGEGGQGLSGANVLTF. CDR3 nucleotides: TGCGCCAGCAGCGGGGAGGGCGGACAGGGTCTCTCTGGGGCCAACGTCCTGACTTTC.

This chain joins TRBV7-8 and TRBJ2-7; a weak D match, TRBD1 (5 bases). The germline gives CDR1 SGHVS, CDR2 FQNEAQ. V lost 6 bases and J 1 base, leaving 19 bases between the germline ends. The CDR3 is 16 residues long. For the CDR3, the DNA is TGTGCCAGCAGACCAGGCAGGGCCCGAGTTTCCTACGAGCAGTACGTC. It translates to CASRPGRARVSYEQYV.

In DNA, the CDR3 is TGTGCCAGCAGTTCCTCCGGGACAGCTAATGAAAAACTGTTTTTT. Its protein product is CASSSSGTANEKLFF. The rearrangement uses TRBV28 and TRBJ1-4; 7 nucleotides match TRBD1. The germline V gene has CDR1 MDHEN and CDR2 SYDVKM. The CDR3 contains 15 residues. J lost 3 bases, V lost 4 bases, and 5 bases had no gene match.

A single count supports this clone. The junction and the germline gene differ at one end; a read error may be behind it. The chain carries TRBV7-7 and TRBJ1-1; possible D gene TRBD1, 5 bases. The CDR3 sequence is 15 residues long. The V gene's germline CDR1 is SSHAT and CDR2 FNYEAQ (reference sequence). CDR3 sequence reads: CASSLIRTLNTEAFF. As DNA, the CDR3 is TGTGCTAGCAGCTTAATTCGGACACTGAACACTGAAGCTTTCTTT.

In its sample, this clone was seen once. The rearrangement joins TRBV2 to TRBJ2-2; 9 positions agree with TRBD2. The germline gives CDR1 SNHLY, CDR2 FYNNEI. The CDR3 consists of 21 residues. The V segment lost 2 bases and the J segment 3 bases; nucleotides outside the gene matches: 19. The CDR3 here is CASSEPPVRGTVAGDTGELFF. As DNA, the CDR3 is TGTGCCAGCAGTGAACCCCCCGTCAGGGGTACGGTAGCGGGGGACACCGGGGAGCTGTTTTTT.

There are a few counts of this clone. The J gene is TRBJ2-7, the V gene TRBV6-5, with TRBD1 matching over 7 bases. The CDR3 is made up of 15 amino acids. Trimming cost V 3 bases and J 7 bases; bases outside gene matches: 12. Germline V gene sequence: CDR1 MNHEY, CDR2 SVGAGI. The CDR3 DNA follows: TGTGCCAGCAGTTATGCATTACAGGGGTTGCGGGAGCAGTACTTC. This codes for CASSYALQGLREQYF.

The chain has TRBV9 and TRBJ2-1; 10 bases align to TRBD2. Germline V lookup: CDR1 SGDLS, CDR2 YYNGEE. This CDR3 has 16 amino acids. J gave up 8 bases and V 0 bases, and 8 bases lay outside the gene matches. This CDR3 reads CASSVDVLAGADEQFF. The CDR3 DNA sequence: TGTGCCAGCAGCGTAGATGTCCTAGCGGGGGCAGATGAGCAGTTCTTC.

The chain employs TRBV5-1 and TRBJ1-1; 8 bases fit TRBD1. This CDR3 is built from 14 residues. Germline V gene lookup returns CDR1 SGHRS and CDR2 YFSETQ. The junction had 8 bases not matched to a gene; V was cut back by 2 bases and J by 8 bases. Here the CDR3 DNA reads TGCGCCAGCAGCTTCGCCGGACAGGGAAGCGAAGCTTTCTTT. Translated: CASSFAGQGSEAFF.

This chain links TRBV5-1 with TRBJ1-1, with D perhaps matching TRBD1 (6 bases). The CDR3 consists of 14 residues. Trimming pared 5 bases from V and 0 bases from J, leaving 11 bases between. The germline V gene encodes CDR1 SGHRS and CDR2 YFSETQ. The CDR3 loop is CASRSGALNTEAFF. CDR3 bases: TGCGCCAGCAGATCAGGGGCCTTGAACACTGAAGCTTTCTTT.

The chain recombines TRBV2 with TRBJ2-3; D is perhaps TRBD2 (6 bases). The germline CDR1 and CDR2 sequences are SNHLY and FYNNEI. The CDR3 is 14 residues long. V lost 6 bases, J lost 3 bases, and 13 bases lay in between. The CDR3 sequence is CASRMEGRTDTQYF. In nucleotides, the CDR3 is TGTGCCAGCAGAATGGAGGGGAGAACAGATACGCAGTATTTT.

The chain joins TRBV4-1 to TRBJ2-1, with D perhaps TRBD2 (6 bases). The CDR3 is 17 residues long. CDR1 and CDR2 (germline): MGHRA, YSYEKL. V was shortened by 0 bases and J by 0 bases, with 12 bases between the two germline ends. Here the CDR3 DNA reads TGCGCCAGCAGCCAAGATAGCGGTCTCAGCTCCTACAATGAGCAGTTCTTC. Translation gives CASSQDSGLSSYNEQFF.

The genes are TRBV29-1 and TRBJ1-1; D not resolved. V shed 6 bases and J shed 5 bases, with 13 bases lying between them. This CDR3 has 12 amino acids. The germline V gene encodes CDR1 SQVTM and CDR2 ANQGSEA. CDR3 loop: CSVSTTGTEAFF. The CDR3 DNA is TGCAGCGTGAGCACGACTGGTACTGAAGCTTTCTTT.

The chain combines TRBV6-6 with TRBJ1-4; 7 bases align to TRBD1. CDR3 length equals 15 residues. Germline assignment: CDR1 MNHNY and CDR2 SVGAGI (reference sequence). V trimming: 2 bases; J trimming: 5 bases; junction bases outside the gene matches: 5. The CDR3 loop is CASSYLGGANEKLFF. The DNA for the CDR3 is TGTGCCAGCAGTTACCTAGGGGGCGCGAATGAAAAACTGTTTTTT.

The genes are TRBV6-4 and TRBJ2-7; the D gene is possibly TRBD2 (5 bases). The germline gives CDR1 MRHNA, CDR2 SNTAGT. The CDR3 has 14 amino acids. Trimming took off 1 base at V and 3 bases at J, with 10 bases between the two ends. DNA for the CDR3: TGTGCCAGCAGTGACTGCACTAGTTGCTACGAGCAGTACGTC. Protein sequence: CASSDCTSCYEQYV.

V is TRBV25-1 and J is TRBJ2-1, with a possible D match to TRBD1 (5 bases). The CDR3 spans 16 residues. Germline-derived CDR1 and CDR2 are MGHDK and SYGVNS. V shed 1 base and J shed 3 bases, with 13 bases lying between them. Here the CDR3 reads CASSESGRVDYNEQFF. The CDR3, as DNA: TGTGCCAGCAGTGAATCTGGCAGGGTGGACTACAATGAGCAGTTCTTC.

V is TRBV2 and J is TRBJ1-4; no clear D gene. CDR1 and CDR2 (germline): SNHLY, FYNNEI. CDR3 length equals 11 residues. V lost 5 bases and J lost 8, with 6 bases in between. CDR3 protein: CASSPGEKLFF. Written as DNA, the CDR3 is TGTGCCAGCAGTCCGGGAGAAAAACTGTTTTTT.

This clone was recorded once. This chain links TRBV2 with TRBJ2-1; TRBD2 aligns across 9 bases. With 8 bases clipped from V and 8 bases from J, the junction kept 7 bases outside the gene matches. CDR3 length: 13 residues. Per germline, CDR1 SNHLY and CDR2 FYNNEI. CDR3 residues: CASPKAGGDEQFF. In nucleotides, the CDR3 is TGTGCCAGCCCTAAAGCGGGGGGCGATGAGCAGTTCTTC.

The chain combines TRBV5-6 with TRBJ2-6; D remains unclear. This CDR3 has 17 residues. Per germline, CDR1 SGHDT and CDR2 YYEEEE. Trimming left V 1 base short and J 0 bases short, with 11 bases between. CDR3 region: CASSLLTASSGANVLTF. The DNA for the CDR3 is TGTGCCAGCAGCTTGCTTACAGCCTCCTCTGGGGCCAACGTCCTGACTTTC.

The chain uses TRBV19 and TRBJ1-5; 7 bases are a match to TRBD1. J was trimmed by 3 bases and V by 7 bases; bases with no gene match: 15. Germline V lookup: CDR1 LNHDA, CDR2 SQIVND (reference sequence). The CDR3 covers 17 residues. The CDR3 spells CASMRWQGVPFNQPQHF. Written as DNA, the CDR3 is TGTGCCAGTATGAGGTGGCAGGGGGTACCATTCAATCAGCCCCAGCATTTT.

This clone was observed once. This sequence joins TRBV25-1 and TRBJ1-2; D perhaps matches TRBD1 (5 bases). V lost 4 bases and J lost 6, with 9 bases in between. CDR3 size: 12 residues. Germline V gives CDR1 MGHDK, CDR2 SYGVNS. CDR3 in DNA: TGTGCCAGCAGTGCCCAGGGCCATGGCTACACCTTC. It specifies CASSAQGHGYTF.

This clone was observed a handful of times. The chain joins TRBV30 to TRBJ2-1; 8 nucleotides line up with TRBD1. After removal of 2 bases from V and 6 bases from J, the junction contained 12 bases not matched to a gene. This CDR3 has 16 residues. Germline CDR1 is GTSNPN and CDR2 is SVGIG (reference sequence). The CDR3 nucleotides read TGTGCCTGGAGTCCCTCGGACAGGGATGTATTCAATGAGCAGTTCTTC. It codes for CAWSPSDRDVFNEQFF.

This sequence joins TRBV7-3 and TRBJ2-1; 8 bases are a match to TRBD2. This CDR3 contains 15 residues. J gave up 8 bases and V 3 bases, and 9 bases lay outside the gene matches. Germline V gene lookup returns CDR1 SGHTA and CDR2 FQGTGA. CDR3 nucleotides: TGTGCCAGCAGCTTTGATGGGACTAGGGGAGATGAGCAGTTCTTC. The encoded protein is CASSFDGTRGDEQFF.

The chain employs TRBV14 and TRBJ2-2, with D tentatively TRBD1 (6 bases). Germline loops: CDR1 SGHDN, CDR2 FVKESK. Trimming shortened V by 1 base and J by 6 bases, and 9 bases separated the two germline ends. This CDR3 has 14 amino acids. CDR3 residues: CASSQAQGAGELFF. The CDR3 coding sequence is TGTGCCAGCAGCCAAGCACAGGGAGCCGGGGAGCTGTTTTTT.

The chain joins TRBV6-1 to TRBJ2-5, with D possibly being TRBD2 (6 bases). Germline assignment: CDR1 MNHNS and CDR2 SASEGT. The CDR3 is 15 amino acids. Trimming took 2 bases from V and 5 from J, leaving 15 bases between them. The CDR3 DNA sequence: TGTGCCAGCAGTGAATACGGGGTGGGGAGGGAGACCCAGTACTTC. It specifies CASSEYGVGRETQYF.

This clone has more than one count but fewer than ten. This chain links TRBV19 with TRBJ2-7; weak D call: TRBD1 (6 bases). Germline loops: CDR1 LNHDA, CDR2 SQIVND (reference sequence). This CDR3 comprises 16 residues. Trimming cost V 3 bases and J 0 bases, with 15 bases left between them. In DNA, the CDR3 is TGTGCCAGTAGTATCGACAGGACCCCGAGCTCCTACGAGCAGTACGTC. Translation: CASSIDRTPSSYEQYV.

V is TRBV4-1 and J is TRBJ1-1; 8 nucleotides align to TRBD1. The V segment lost 7 bases and the J segment 5 bases; nucleotides outside the gene matches: 9. Germline V CDR1 and CDR2: MGHRA, YSYEKL. The CDR3 is 14 residues long. Written as DNA, the CDR3 is TGCGCCAGCACCACGGAAACAGGGGGAACTGAAGCTTTCTTT. Protein: CASTTETGGTEAFF.